The source of this TCR beta chain is a study of T cell clonotyping in hematopoietic cell transplantation. Study at large: Recipient samples before transplant were obtained post-cytoreduction. Overall study results and limits: Recipient TCR diversity dropped after transplant; expanded clonotypes rose from day 30 to 180. Graft donor and pretransplant recipient Inverse Simpson Index values predicted broader posttransplant TCR diversity.

This table comes from immunoSEQ multiplex PCR, and its TCRdb copy is limited to in-frame clones, with some not included. The table records more than 25,000 clones, about 74% of them present only once. Specified time point: recipient sample about 28 days before transplant, after cytoreduction. CDR3 size: 12 residues. CDR1 is GTSNPN and CDR2 is SVGIG in the germline V gene (reference sequence). The germline V and J ends were trimmed by 2 bases and 2 bases, with 6 bases remaining between them. Comments on this clone: Its antigen is unidentified.

The sequence was obtained from a young woman with chronic myeloid leukemia. Some clones in this sample may be carry-over from other donors' samples. V and J are TRBV30 and TRBJ2-5; the D gene is possibly TRBD1 (6 bases). Sequences were derived from peripheral blood mononuclear cells, sampled before stem cell transplant. The CDR3 loop is CAWSTGQETQYF. Here the CDR3 DNA reads TGTGCCTGGAGTACAGGGCAAGAGACCCAGTACTTC.